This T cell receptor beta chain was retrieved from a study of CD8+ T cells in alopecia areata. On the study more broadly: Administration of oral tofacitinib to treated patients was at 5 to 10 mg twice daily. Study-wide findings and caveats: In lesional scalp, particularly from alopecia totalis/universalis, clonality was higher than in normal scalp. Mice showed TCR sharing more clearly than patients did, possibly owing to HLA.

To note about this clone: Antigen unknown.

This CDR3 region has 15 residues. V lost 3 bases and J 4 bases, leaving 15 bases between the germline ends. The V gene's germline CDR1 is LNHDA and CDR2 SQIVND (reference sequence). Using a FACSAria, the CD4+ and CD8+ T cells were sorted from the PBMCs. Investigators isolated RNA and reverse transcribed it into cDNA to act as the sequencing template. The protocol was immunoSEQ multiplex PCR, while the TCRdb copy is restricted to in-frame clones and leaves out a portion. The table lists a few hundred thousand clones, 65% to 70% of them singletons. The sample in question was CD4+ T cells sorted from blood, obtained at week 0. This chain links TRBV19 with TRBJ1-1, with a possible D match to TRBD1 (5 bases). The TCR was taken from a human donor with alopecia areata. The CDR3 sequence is CASSIRPTGSTEAFF. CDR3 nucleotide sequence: TGTGCCAGTAGTATCCGACCAACAGGCTCCACTGAAGCTTTCTTT.